Presented here are 22 T cell receptor beta chains from one specimen sequenced in a study of graft-versus-host responses after intestinal transplantation. These TCRs' antigens remain unknown. Here immunoSEQ multiplex PCR was the method, and the copy in TCRdb shows in-frame clones only, minus some. Altogether tens of thousands of clones are present, roughly 92% being singletons, with the ten largest covering around 0.33%. This specimen consisted of unstimulated CD4+ T cells sorted from spleen or lymph node cells, obtained before intestinal transplant. These TCRs come from a human donor who received an intestinal transplant.

V and J are TRBV27 and TRBJ1-4; 9 nucleotides line up with TRBD1. Unmatched junction bases numbered 4, after V lost 2 bases and J lost 0 bases. The germline gives CDR1 MNHEY, CDR2 SMNVEV (reference sequence). The CDR3 sequence is 17 residues long. CDR3 amino acids: CASSLRGTGTTNEKLFF. CDR3 sequence (DNA): TGTGCCAGCAGTTTAAGGGGGACAGGGACAACTAATGAAAAACTGTTTTTT.

The genes are TRBV5-5 and TRBJ2-5; D not certain. The CDR3 runs to 14 residues. V gave up 4 bases and J gave up 5 bases, with 15 bases separating them. Germline loops: CDR1 SGHKS, CDR2 YYEKEE (reference sequence). CDR3 nucleotides: TGTGCCAGCAGCCTCCAGTTCCGTAGGGAGACCCAGTACTTC. Translation: CASSLQFRRETQYF.

A single count supports this clone. The V call is TRBV18, the J call TRBJ2-5; D gene ambiguous. Trimming cost V 3 bases and J 5 bases, with 10 bases left between them. The CDR3 covers 13 residues. Germline V gene lookup returns CDR1 KGHSH and CDR2 LQKENI. In nucleotides, the CDR3 is TGTGCCAGCTCACCCTCCAGAGCGGAGACCCAGTACTTC. It is translated as CASSPSRAETQYF.

This chain links TRBV7-3 with TRBJ2-2; 7 bases match TRBD1. V lost 4 bases and J lost 1; bases outside the gene matches: 3. This CDR3 is built from 15 residues. Germline V gives CDR1 SGHTA, CDR2 FQGTGA. CDR3 amino acids: CASSSYRGNTGELFF. DNA for the CDR3: TGTGCCAGCAGCTCGTACAGGGGGAACACCGGGGAGCTGTTTTTT.

This clone was picked up one time. The chain combines TRBV28 with TRBJ2-7, with 8 nucleotides matching TRBD1. The CDR3 is 15 residues long. With V trimmed by 6 bases and J by 4 bases, 11 bases remained unmatched. Germline loops: CDR1 MDHEN, CDR2 SYDVKM. CDR3 sequence (DNA): TGTGCCAGCAGAAGGCCAGGGGGCCTTGGGTACGAGCAGTACTTC. Amino acid sequence: CASRRPGGLGYEQYF. The entire variable domain, with the rest obtained from reference TRBV28 and TRBJ2-7, is as follows: DVKVTQSSRYLVKRTGEKVFLECVQDMDHENMFWYRQDPGLGLRLIYFSYDVKMKEKGDIPEGYSVSREKKERFSLILESASTNQTSMYLCASRRPGGLGYEQYFGPGTRLTVT.

The rearrangement joins TRBV5-1 to TRBJ2-1; 11 bases line up with TRBD2. CDR3 length: 15 residues. Germline lookup yields CDR1 SGHRS and CDR2 YFSETQ. V was pared by 4 bases and J by 4 bases, with 4 bases of the junction left unmatched. The CDR3 sequence: CASSRTSGSYNEQFF. The CDR3, as DNA: TGCGCCAGCAGCCGAACTAGCGGGAGTTACAATGAGCAGTTCTTC.

This chain connects TRBV30 to TRBJ1-1; D is unresolved. The CDR3 sequence is 13 residues long. Germline CDR1 reads GTSNPN; CDR2 reads SVGIG (reference sequence). V lost 5 bases and J lost 3, with 13 bases in between. For the CDR3, the DNA is TGTGCCTGGGAAGGCAGCCGGTACACTGAAGCTTTCTTT. Amino acids: CAWEGSRYTEAFF.

The chain uses TRBV5-1 and TRBJ2-6; TRBD2 aligns across 10 bases. The J segment lost 1 base and the V segment lost 4 bases, leaving 8 bases of the junction unmatched. The CDR3 covers 18 residues. CDR1 and CDR2 from the germline V gene are SGHRS and YFSETQ. In nucleotides, the CDR3 is TGCGCCAGCAGCCTAATAGGGACTAGCGTGTCTGGGGCCAACGTCCTGACTTTC. Protein sequence: CASSLIGTSVSGANVLTF.

This clone is classed as medium-sized. The gene calls are TRBV27 and TRBJ2-7, with 12 bases matching TRBD2. The germline CDR1 and CDR2 sequences are MNHEY and SMNVEV (reference sequence). The CDR3 runs 15 residues. After removal of 6 bases from V and 5 bases from J, the junction contained 8 bases not matched to a gene. CDR3 protein: CASRPTSGRTHEQYF. CDR3 DNA: TGTGCCAGCAGGCCAACTAGCGGGAGGACACACGAGCAGTACTTC.

This clone appeared a few times. The rearrangement uses TRBV4-2 and TRBJ2-7; 7 nucleotides line up with TRBD2. The V gene's germline CDR1 is LGHNA and CDR2 YNFKEQ. J was trimmed by 0 bases and V by 8 bases; bases with no gene match: 10. This CDR3 has 15 residues. The CDR3: CASGLTSATSYEQYF. The CDR3 DNA reads TGTGCCAGCGGATTAACTAGCGCCACCTCCTACGAGCAGTACTTC.

The rearrangement links TRBV19 to TRBJ1-5; 11 nucleotides align to TRBD1. V lost 6 bases and J lost 7; bases outside the gene matches: 8. In germline, CDR1 is LNHDA, CDR2 SQIVND (reference sequence). This CDR3 region has 15 residues. Here the CDR3 reads CASRTPGTGGQPQHF. The DNA for the CDR3 is TGTGCCAGTAGGACCCCAGGGACAGGGGGACAGCCCCAGCATTTT.

With respect to this clone: A junction end diverges from the germline sequence, so it may reflect a read error. The chain couples TRBV19 to TRBJ2-5; the match to TRBD2 covers 9 bases. This CDR3 comprises 15 residues. Per germline, CDR1 LNHDA and CDR2 SQIVND (reference sequence). CDR3 sequence (DNA): TGTGCCAGTAGTATAGATCATAATCTGGGACTAGCCTTACACTTC. Protein sequence: CASSIDHNLGLALHF.

The chain combines TRBV18 with TRBJ2-7, with TRBD1 identical over 9 bases. CDR3 length: 14 residues. The germline CDR1 and CDR2 sequences are KGHSH and LQKENI. Trimming cost V 5 bases and J 3 bases; bases outside gene matches: 5. The CDR3 DNA reads TGTGCCAGCTCAGGACAGGGGCGAGGCTACGAGCAGTACTTC. Translated, it gives CASSGQGRGYEQYF.

This chain uses TRBV7-9 with TRBJ2-1; 12 nucleotides agree with TRBD2. Germline V lookup: CDR1 SEHNR, CDR2 FQNEAQ (reference sequence). The CDR3 has 15 amino acids. V lost 5 bases, J lost 5 bases, and 4 bases stayed unmatched. This chain's CDR3 is CASSPGLAGNNEQFF. The CDR3 region has the DNA TGTGCCAGCAGCCCCGGACTAGCGGGAAACAATGAGCAGTTCTTC.

V and J are TRBV6-1 and TRBJ1-4; 7 nucleotides match TRBD1. The CDR3 length is 13 residues. V shed 2 bases and J 7 bases; nucleotides not matched to a gene: 1. Germline V gene lookup returns CDR1 MNHNS and CDR2 SASEGT. CDR3 protein: CASSEQGGEKLFF. Here the CDR3 DNA reads TGTGCCAGCAGTGAACAGGGGGGTGAAAAACTGTTTTTT.

V gene TRBV30 combines with J gene TRBJ2-2; D unclear. The germline V gene has CDR1 GTSNPN and CDR2 SVGIG (reference sequence). V lost 3 bases and J lost 2, with 7 bases in between. The CDR3 runs 13 residues. The CDR3 nucleotides are TGTGCCTGGAGGCAGGATAACACCGGGGAGCTGTTTTTT. Protein sequence: CAWRQDNTGELFF.

J is TRBJ2-3 and V is TRBV5-4; weak D call: TRBD1 (6 bases). V gave up 2 bases and J gave up 7 bases, with 14 bases separating them. The CDR3 totals 14 residues. CDR1 and CDR2 (germline): SGHNT, YYREEE (reference sequence). As DNA, the CDR3 is TGTGCCAGCAGCTTAAGACCAGGGGTATATACGCAGTATTTT. It is translated as CASSLRPGVYTQYF. The whole variable domain, remainder taken from reference TRBV5-4 and TRBJ2-3, is ETGVTQSPTHLIKTRGQQVTLRCSSQSGHNTVSWYQQALGQGPQFIFQYYREEENGRGNFPPRFSGLQFPNYSSELNVNALELDDSALYLCASSLRPGVYTQYFGPGTRLTVL.

This sequence joins TRBV4-1 and TRBJ2-1, with 8 bases lining up with TRBD2. The V gene end was trimmed by 0 bases and the J gene end by 3 bases; junction bases not matched to a gene: 1. The CDR3 contains 15 residues. The germline V gene encodes CDR1 MGHRA and CDR2 YSYEKL. CDR3 loop: CASSQELAVYNEQFF. CDR3 nucleotide sequence: TGCGCCAGCAGCCAAGAACTAGCGGTCTACAATGAGCAGTTCTTC.

The V gene is TRBV19, the J gene TRBJ2-5, with D maybe TRBD2 (5 bases). The J call may be faulty, since TRBJ2-7 better matches the DNA end. CDR3 size: 15 residues. The germline V gene encodes CDR1 LNHDA and CDR2 SQIVND (reference sequence). CDR3 region: CASRPLASSSYEQYF. For the CDR3, the DNA is TGTGCCAGTAGGCCCTTAGCGAGCAGCTCCTACGAGCAGTACTTC.

The chain couples TRBV5-1 to TRBJ1-1; D is undetermined. This CDR3 comprises 16 residues. V shed 4 bases and J shed 0 bases, with 16 bases lying between them. Germline V gene data show CDR1 as SGHRS and CDR2 as YFSETQ. DNA of the CDR3: TGCGCCAGCAGCCTACGAGGAGGGAGCATGAACACTGAAGCTTTCTTT. It specifies CASSLRGGSMNTEAFF.

The V call is TRBV30, the J call TRBJ2-7; TRBD2 aligns across 10 bases. J was trimmed by 2 bases and V by 2 bases; bases with no gene match: 9. CDR1 is GTSNPN and CDR2 is SVGIG in the germline V gene (reference sequence). The length of the CDR3 is 16 residues. The CDR3 reads CAWSSEGAGGPYEQYF. The CDR3 DNA reads TGTGCCTGGAGTTCTGAGGGAGCGGGAGGGCCCTACGAGCAGTACTTC.

Turning to this clone: Sequence at one end of the junction differs from germline and may be a read error. J is TRBJ1-6 and V is TRBV19; D possibly corresponds to TRBD1 (6 bases). The CDR3 runs 16 residues. Germline V gives CDR1 LNHDA, CDR2 SQIVND (reference sequence). The CDR3 DNA follows: TGTGCCAGCAGTAGTGGGGGGGACACCCTTAATTCACCCCTCCACTTT. Amino acid sequence: CASSSGGDTLNSPLHF.